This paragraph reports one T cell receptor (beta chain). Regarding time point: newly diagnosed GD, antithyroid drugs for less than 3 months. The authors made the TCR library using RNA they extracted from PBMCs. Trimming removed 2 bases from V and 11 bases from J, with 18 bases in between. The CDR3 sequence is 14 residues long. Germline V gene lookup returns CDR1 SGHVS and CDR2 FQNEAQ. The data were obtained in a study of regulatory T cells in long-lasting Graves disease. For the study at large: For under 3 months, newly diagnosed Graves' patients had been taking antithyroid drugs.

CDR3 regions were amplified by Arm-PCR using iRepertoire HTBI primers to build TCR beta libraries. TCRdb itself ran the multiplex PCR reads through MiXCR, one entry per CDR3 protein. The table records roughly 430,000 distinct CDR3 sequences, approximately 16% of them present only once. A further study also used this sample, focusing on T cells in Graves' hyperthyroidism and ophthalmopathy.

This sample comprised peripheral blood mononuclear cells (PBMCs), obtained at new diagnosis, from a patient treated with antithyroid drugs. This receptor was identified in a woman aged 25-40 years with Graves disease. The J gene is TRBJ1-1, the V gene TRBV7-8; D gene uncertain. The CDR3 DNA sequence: TGTGCCAGCAGCTTACTTCGGGTTCCCAGCGGGGCTTTCTTT. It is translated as CASSLLRVPSGAFF.